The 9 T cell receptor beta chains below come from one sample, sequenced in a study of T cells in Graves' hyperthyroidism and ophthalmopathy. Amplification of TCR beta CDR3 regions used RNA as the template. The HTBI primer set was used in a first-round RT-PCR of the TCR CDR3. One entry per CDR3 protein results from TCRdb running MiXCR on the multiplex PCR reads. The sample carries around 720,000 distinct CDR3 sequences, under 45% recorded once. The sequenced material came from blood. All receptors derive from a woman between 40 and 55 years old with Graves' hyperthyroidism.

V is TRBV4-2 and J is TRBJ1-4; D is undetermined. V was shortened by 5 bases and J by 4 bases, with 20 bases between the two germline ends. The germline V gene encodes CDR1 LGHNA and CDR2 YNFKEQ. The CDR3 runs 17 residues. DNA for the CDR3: TGTGCCAGCAGCTTAGTAGGAGGGAGGTCGGGTAATGAAAAACTGTTTTTT. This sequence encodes CASSLVGGRSGNEKLFF.

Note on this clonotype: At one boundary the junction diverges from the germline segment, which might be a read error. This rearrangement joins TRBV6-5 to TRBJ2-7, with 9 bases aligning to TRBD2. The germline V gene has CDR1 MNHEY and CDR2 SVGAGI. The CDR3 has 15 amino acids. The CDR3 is CASMAPSGGRNEQCF. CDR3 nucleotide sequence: TGTGCCAGCATGGCCCCGAGCGGGGGGAGGAACGAGCAGTGCTTC.

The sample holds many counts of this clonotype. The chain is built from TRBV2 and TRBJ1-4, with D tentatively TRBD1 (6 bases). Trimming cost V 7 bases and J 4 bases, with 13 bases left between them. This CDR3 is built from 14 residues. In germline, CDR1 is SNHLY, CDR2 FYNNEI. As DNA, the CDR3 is TGTGCCAGCAAGGCCGGGACACATAATGAAAAACTGTTTTTT. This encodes CASKAGTHNEKLFF.

CDR3 in amino acids: CASSLLGALYEQYF. The DNA for the CDR3 is TGTGCCAGCAGCTTGTTAGGGGCGCTATACGAGCAGTACTTC. The V call is TRBV5-8, the J call TRBJ2-7; D is perhaps TRBD1 (5 bases). The V end lost 1 base, the J end lost 4 bases, and 12 bases lay between the germline ends. The CDR3 runs to 14 residues. In germline, CDR1 is SGHTS, CDR2 YDEGEE.

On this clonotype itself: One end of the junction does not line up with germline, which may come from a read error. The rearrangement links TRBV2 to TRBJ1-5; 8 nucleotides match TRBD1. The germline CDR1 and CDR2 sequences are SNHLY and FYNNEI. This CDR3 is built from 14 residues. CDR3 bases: TGTGCCAGCAGTACAGGGGGAACAAATCAACCCCAGCATTTT. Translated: CASSTGGTNQPQHF.

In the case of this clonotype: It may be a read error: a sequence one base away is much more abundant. CDR3 amino acids: CASSLGRGHNGYTF. The CDR3 bases are TGTGCCAGCAGCTTGGGCAGGGGGCATAATGGCTACACCTTC. The V call is TRBV5-4, the J call TRBJ1-2, with 8 bases aligning to TRBD1. CDR1 and CDR2 from the germline V gene are SGHNT and YYREEE (reference sequence). CDR3 length: 14 residues. The trim removed 0 bases at V and 6 bases at J, leaving 4 bases unmatched.

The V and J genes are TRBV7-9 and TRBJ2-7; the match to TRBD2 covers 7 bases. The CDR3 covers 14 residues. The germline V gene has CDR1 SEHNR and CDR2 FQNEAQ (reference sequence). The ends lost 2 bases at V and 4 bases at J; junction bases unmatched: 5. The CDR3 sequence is CASSLSGGEYEQYF. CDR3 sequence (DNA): TGTGCCAGCAGCTTATCGGGGGGAGAATACGAGCAGTACTTC.

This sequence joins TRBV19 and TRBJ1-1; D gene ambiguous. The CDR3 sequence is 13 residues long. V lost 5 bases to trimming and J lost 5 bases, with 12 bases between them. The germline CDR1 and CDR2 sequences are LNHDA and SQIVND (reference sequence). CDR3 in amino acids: CASSRGRATEAFF. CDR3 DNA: TGTGCCAGTAGTCGAGGGCGGGCGACTGAAGCTTTCTTT.

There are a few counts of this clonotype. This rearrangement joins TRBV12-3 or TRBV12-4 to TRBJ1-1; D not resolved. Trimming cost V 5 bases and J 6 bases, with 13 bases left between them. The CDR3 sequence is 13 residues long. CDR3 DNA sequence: TGTGCCAGCAGTCGGGATGGAGGATCTGAAGCTTTCTTT. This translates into CASSRDGGSEAFF.